This paragraph covers one T cell receptor beta chain sequence. This table comes from immunoSEQ multiplex PCR, and its TCRdb copy is limited to in-frame clones, with some not included. The sample lists 130,000 or so clones, about 79% occurring once. The record originates from a study of T cell responses to AZD1222 COVID-19 vaccine. The CDR3 extends over 12 amino acids. CDR1 is MNHEY, CDR2 SVGEGT, per germline. Trimming took off 2 bases at V and 9 bases at J, with 8 bases between the two ends. This TCR was sampled from an adult who received the AZD1222 COVID-19 vaccine. The input for sequencing was peripheral blood, taken 28 days after the second AZD1222 dose. The rearrangement joins TRBV6-2 or TRBV6-3 to TRBJ1-5, with unresolved D. The CDR3 loop reads CASSYGRGPQHF. In DNA form, the CDR3 reads TGTGCCAGCAGTTACGGGAGAGGGCCCCAGCATTTT.